This TCR beta chain was profiled in a study of CD8+ T cells in alopecia areata. The study's findings and limits: It was observed that many expanded lesional clones persisted in scalp and blood during tofacitinib.

cDNA reverse transcribed from extracted RNA served as the sequencing template. Sequencing was performed with immunoSEQ multiplex PCR; in TCRdb, only in-frame clones are kept and a portion is missing. The table records over 85,000 clones, 60% to 75% of them present only once. With respect to this clone: As yet, its antigen is unknown.

The CDR3 length is 12 residues. The V and J ends lost 4 bases and 7 bases respectively, with 10 bases between them. CDR1 is SGDLS, CDR2 YYNGEE, per germline. Stated treatment: oral pan-JAK inhibitor, 5-10 mg twice daily. The specimen was CD8+ T cells sorted from blood, collected at week 4, from a patient treated with tofacitinib. The origin of this receptor is a human donor with alopecia areata. The chain has TRBV9 and TRBJ2-3; D is unresolved. For the CDR3, the DNA is TGTGCCAGCAGCACCATACCCAATACGCAGTATTTT. It yields the protein CASSTIPNTQYF.